The clone carrying this T cell receptor beta chain came up a few times. The source of the sample is a study of neoadjuvant anti-PD-1 for oral cavity cancer. Study-level background: Most patients had three to four biweekly doses of 3 mg/kg nivolumab before resection.

Stage II-IVA oral cavity squamous cell carcinoma was new and untreated by systemic or radiation therapy. The patients had HPV-negative, locally advanced oral cavity squamous cell carcinoma. This table comes from immunoSEQ multiplex PCR, and its TCRdb copy is limited to in-frame clones, with some not included. The sample lists some 6,900 clones; over 70% were seen once. This CDR3 is 15 amino acids long. V shed 4 bases and J 2 bases; nucleotides not matched to a gene: 4. The germline V gene has CDR1 SNHLY and CDR2 FYNNEI. The receptor was derived from a person aged 40-85 years with oral cavity squamous cell carcinoma. The sequencing here drew on PBMCs, taken before nivolumab (anti-PD-1) treatment. The V gene is TRBV2, the J gene TRBJ2-2; TRBD1 agrees at 7 bases. Here the CDR3 reads CASSADRTNTGELFF. CDR3 DNA sequence: TGTGCCAGCAGTGCGGACAGGACCAACACCGGGGAGCTGTTTTTT.